A selection of T cell receptor beta chains follows, all from one sample in a study of spatial heterogeneity in lung cancer. From the 5' RACE reads, TCRdb called clonotypes with MiXCR, one entry per CDR3 protein. Here the sample spans 15,000 to 20,000 distinct CDR3 sequences, 9.2% being singletons. This specimen consisted of PBMCs, obtained at follow-up. The source of these receptors is a male donor with early-stage non-small cell lung cancer. The CDR3 runs from the conserved cysteine through the conserved F or W. Each record gives: J gene, D gene, V gene, clone size, CDR3 length, CDR3 DNA, CDR3 protein. D genes are given only for firm matches. Expanded clones get a size class; other rows say once, few or many, or leave the size out.

TRBJ2-1,TRBD2,TRBV19,many,14,TGTGCCAGTAGTATCACTAGCGGGAGGGACGAGCAGTTCTTC,CASSITSGRDEQFF
TRBJ2-3,TRBD1,TRBV5-1,-,13,TGCGCCAGCAGCTTGACAGGGGCGGATACGCAGTATTTT,CASSLTGADTQYF
TRBJ1-4,-,TRBV20-1,many,15,TGCAGTGCTCAGCCTCCGACAGCAACTAATGAAAAACTGTTTTTT,CSAQPPTATNEKLFF
TRBJ1-1,-,TRBV19,many,18,TGTGCCAGTAGTAGTCAGAGACAGGAGAGGCTATTGAACACTGAAGCTTTCTTT,CASSSQRQERLLNTEAFF
TRBJ2-2,TRBD1,TRBV19,few,15,TGTGCCAGTGAGGCGGGACAGGGTAGAACCGGGGAGCTGTTTTTT,CASEAGQGRTGELFF
TRBJ2-1,TRBD1,TRBV13,medium-sized,14,TGTGCCAGCAGCCCCGGGACAGGGAGCAATGAGCAGTTCTTC,CASSPGTGSNEQFF
TRBJ2-7,TRBD1,TRBV11-2,-,17,TGTGCCAGCAGCTGGGGACTTTGGGACAGGCAATCCTACGAGCAGTACTTC,CASSWGLWDRQSYEQYF
TRBJ2-6,TRBD1,TRBV3-1,many,18,TGTGCCAGCAGCCAGCCGCCGGGACAGGGCTCGGGGGCCAACGTCCTGACTTTC,CASSQPPGQGSGANVLTF
TRBJ2-3,TRBD2,TRBV7-2,-,19,TGTGCCAGCAGCCAGATCCGTCGTTGGCTAGCGGGGGGCACAGATACGCGGTATTTT,CASSQIRRWLAGGTDTRYF
TRBJ2-7,-,TRBV3-1,few,14,TGTGCCAGCAGCTACGAGGACGGAACCTACGAGCAGTACTTC,CASSYEDGTYEQYF
TRBJ2-2,-,TRBV7-8,many,17,TGTGCCAGCAACGGCAGGGGTCCATTCGCGAACACCGGGGAGCTGTTTTTT,CASNGRGPFANTGELFF
TRBJ2-6,-,TRBV28,many,16,TGTGCCAGCACCAACCCCACCGGCCCGCGGGCCAACGTCCTGACTTTC,CASTNPTGPRANVLTF
TRBJ2-1,-,TRBV20-1,medium-sized,11,TGCAGTGCTAGAGATGGGACTGGAGAGTTCTTC,CSARDGTGEFF
TRBJ1-5,-,TRBV6-1,medium-sized,15,TGTGCCAGCGGGGTAGAGGGAGGGGGCAATCAGCCCCAGCATTTT,CASGVEGGGNQPQHF
TRBJ1-1,TRBD1,TRBV4-1,few,15,TGCGCCAGCAGCCAGGGGGACAGCATGAACACTGAAGCTTTCTTT,CASSQGDSMNTEAFF
TRBJ1-5,-,TRBV2,many,13,TGTGCCAGCACTCTGGTTAGCAATCAGCCCCAGCATTTT,CASTLVSNQPQHF
TRBJ2-7,-,TRBV5-1,-,13,TGCGCCAGCAGCCCGGACAGATCCTACGAGCAGTACTTC,CASSPDRSYEQYF
TRBJ2-2,TRBD1,TRBV4-1,many,15,TGCGCCAGCAGCGGTGAACAGGGGGCGGCCGGGGAGCTGTTTTTT,CASSGEQGAAGELFF
TRBJ2-1,TRBD2,TRBV6-5,many,16,TGTGCCAGCAGTTACCCCCGAGGGACTAGCAATAATGAGCAGTTCTTC,CASSYPRGTSNNEQFF
TRBJ2-7,TRBD2,TRBV7-2,many,16,TGTGCCAGCAGCTTAGCGGGTCTAGCGGGAGGTTACGAGCAGTACTTC,CASSLAGLAGGYEQYF
TRBJ2-4,-,TRBV11-2,many,16,TGTGCCAGCAGCCCAGGGCGCGGGGGCGCGTTAGACATTCAGTACTTC,CASSPGRGGALDIQYF
TRBJ2-2,-,TRBV6-2/TRBV6-3,many,12,TGTGCCAGCAGTCCGGGGGCCGGGGAGCTGTTTTTT,CASSPGAGELFF
TRBJ2-1,-,TRBV10-3,medium-sized,14,TGTGCCATCAGCGTTGCCGGGGAAACGGGTGAGCAGTTCTTC,CAISVAGETGEQFF
TRBJ1-6,-,TRBV20-1,many,14,TGCAGTGCTAGAATCCGGGAGAATAATTCACCCCTCCACTTT,CSARIRENNSPLHF
TRBJ2-7,-,TRBV28,-,19,TGTGCCAGCAGTTTAAGGCTAGCCAGCCAGAGGACAACAAGAGACGAGCAGTACTTC,CASSLRLASQRTTRDEQYF
TRBJ2-3,-,TRBV27,-,13,TGTGCCAGCAGTTTTAGTTACACAGATACGCAGTATTTT,CASSFSYTDTQYF
TRBJ2-1,TRBD1,TRBV14,many,18,TGTGCCAGCAGCCGAGGCCGACCTGACAGGGGCTGGGAAAATGAGCAGTTCTTC,CASSRGRPDRGWENEQFF
TRBJ2-7,TRBD1,TRBV15,medium-sized,15,TGTGCCACCAGCATAGGGACAGGGGTTAGTTACGAGCAGTACTTC,CATSIGTGVSYEQYF
TRBJ1-5,-,TRBV3-1,few,17,TGTGCCAGCAGCCAAGGGGGAGTGCTAACTGGCAATCAGCCCCAGCATTTT,CASSQGGVLTGNQPQHF
TRBJ1-6,TRBD1,TRBV3-1,few,16,TGTGTCAGCAGCCAAGCCGACAGGGCCCGGGGTTCACCCCTCCACTTT,CVSSQADRARGSPLHF
TRBJ2-1,-,TRBV2,medium-sized,17,TGTGCCAGCAGTGAAGCACCACAGGGCCTATCCTACAATGAGCAGTTCTTC,CASSEAPQGLSYNEQFF
TRBJ1-2,-,TRBV4-2,many,14,TGTGCCAGCAGCCAAACGACACCAAACTATGGCTACACCTTC,CASSQTTPNYGYTF
TRBJ2-3,TRBD1,TRBV9,many,18,TGTGCCAGCAGCGTAGATTTTGGGACAGGGCAACGTACAGATACGCAGTATTTT,CASSVDFGTGQRTDTQYF
TRBJ1-2,TRBD1,TRBV3-1,many,15,TGTGCCAGCAGCCACCGGGACAGGGTTAACTATGGCTACACCTTC,CASSHRDRVNYGYTF
TRBJ2-3,TRBD2,TRBV12-3/TRBV12-4,-,15,TGTGCCAGCACCGTGTGGCGGGGGGTAGCAGATACGCAGTATTTT,CASTVWRGVADTQYF
TRBJ2-6,-,TRBV2,medium-sized,16,TGTGCCAGCAGTAGGGACGGAACCTCTGGGGCCAACGTCCTGACTTTC,CASSRDGTSGANVLTF
TRBJ2-3,-,TRBV5-1,many,17,TGCGCCAGCAGCTTGGGTGGGACAACCCTCAGGGCAGATACGCAGTATTTT,CASSLGGTTLRADTQYF
TRBJ2-5,-,TRBV27,many,15,TGTGCCAGCAGGACGGGGAGGCCCCCCCAAGAGACCCAGTACTTC,CASRTGRPPQETQYF
TRBJ1-2,-,TRBV15,many,16,TGTGCCACCAGCAGGATCCACGGGGAACCTAACTATGGCTACACCTTC,CATSRIHGEPNYGYTF
TRBJ1-6,TRBD1,TRBV20-1,many,14,TGCAGTGCTAGAGACACAGGGGGAAGTTCACCCCTCCACTTT,CSARDTGGSSPLHF
TRBJ2-7,-,TRBV20-1,many,12,TGCAGTGCGACCGTGGGGTCTGCCGAGAAGTACTTC,CSATVGSAEKYF
TRBJ2-7,-,TRBV20-1,-,14,TGCAGTGCCCTAGGAGGCGGGATCTCCTACGAGCAGTACTTC,CSALGGGISYEQYF
TRBJ2-3,TRBD2,TRBV20-1,many,12,TGCAGTGCCTTAGCGGGAGCAGATACGCAGTATTTT,CSALAGADTQYF
TRBJ2-4,-,TRBV19,few,17,TGTGCCAGTAGTATAGCGCGGGGCGTACTAGCCAAAAACATTCAGTACTTC,CASSIARGVLAKNIQYF
TRBJ2-2,TRBD2,TRBV7-9,many,16,TGTGCCAGCAGCCGGGGACTAGCGGAGAATGATGGGGAGCTGTTTTTT,CASSRGLAENDGELFF
TRBJ2-1,-,TRBV15,many,14,TGTGCCACCAGCAGAGATTCATGGGGGAATGAGCAGTTCTTC,CATSRDSWGNEQFF
TRBJ2-3,TRBD1,TRBV28,-,15,TGTGCCAGCAGTCACGGAGGGACAGGGGCAGATACGCAGTATTTT,CASSHGGTGADTQYF
TRBJ1-3,-,TRBV20-1,many,17,TGCAGTGCTAGAGCTCTTGACCTGGGAGACAGTGGAAACACCATATATTTT,CSARALDLGDSGNTIYF
TRBJ2-1,-,TRBV6-6,many,15,TGTGCCAGCAGTTACCGGGTCCAAGGGTGGGATGAGCAGTTCTTC,CASSYRVQGWDEQFF
TRBJ1-4,TRBD1,TRBV13,many,15,TGTGCCAGCAGCCCTACTGACAGGGACAATGGAAAACTGTTTTTT,CASSPTDRDNGKLFF